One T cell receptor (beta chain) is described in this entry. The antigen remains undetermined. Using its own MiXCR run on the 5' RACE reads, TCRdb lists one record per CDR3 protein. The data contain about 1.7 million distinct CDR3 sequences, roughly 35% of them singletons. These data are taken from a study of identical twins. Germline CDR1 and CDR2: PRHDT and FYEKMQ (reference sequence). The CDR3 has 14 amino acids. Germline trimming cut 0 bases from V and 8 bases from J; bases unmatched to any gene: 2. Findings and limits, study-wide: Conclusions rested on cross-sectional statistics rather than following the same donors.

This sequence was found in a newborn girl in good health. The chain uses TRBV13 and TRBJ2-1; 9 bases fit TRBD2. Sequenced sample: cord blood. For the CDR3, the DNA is TGTGCCAGCAGCTTAGGGGCTAGCGGGGATGAGCAGTTCTTC. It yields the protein CASSLGASGDEQFF.